Below are 25 T cell receptor beta chains sequenced from a single sample in a study of T-cell reconstitution after alpha-beta-depleted transplantation in children. This sample's TCRbeta library carried unique molecular identifier barcodes. TCRdb itself ran the PCR reads through MiXCR, one entry per CDR3 protein. Of about 170,000 distinct CDR3 sequences in the sample, around 10% are singletons; the top ten hold 13%. The sample was PBMCs, taken before TCRalphabeta/CD19-depleted stem cell transplant. The receptor set was obtained from a boy between 2 and 10 years old with acute myeloid leukemia, due to receive a stem cell transplant.

The sample holds many counts of this clonotype. J is TRBJ2-7 and V is TRBV15; the D gene could be TRBD1 or TRBD2 (5 bases each). The CDR3 totals 13 residues. Germline lookup yields CDR1 LNHNV and CDR2 YYDKDF (reference sequence). Between the trimmed V and J ends, which lost 3 bases and 6 bases, there was a span of 12 bases. The CDR3 protein is CATSSGDVVEQYF. Here the CDR3 DNA reads TGTGCCACCAGCAGTGGGGACGTGGTCGAGCAGTACTTC.

There are many counts of this clonotype. This chain links TRBV27 with TRBJ1-1, with D hard to call. CDR3 length: 17 residues. CDR1 and CDR2 from the germline V gene are MNHEY and SMNVEV (reference sequence). The V end lost 5 bases, the J end lost 1 base, and 20 bases lay between the germline ends. CDR3 protein: CASSVVGGTGSNTEAFF. The CDR3 DNA reads as TGTGCCAGCAGTGTCGTTGGAGGTACGGGTTCGAACACTGAAGCTTTCTTT.

This clonotype was detected many times. The J gene is TRBJ2-1, the V gene TRBV12-3 or TRBV12-4; perhaps D is TRBD1 or TRBD2 (5 bases each). There are 13 residues in the CDR3. V was pared by 6 bases and J by 3 bases, with 9 bases between. The CDR3 DNA reads as TGTGCCAGCAGGGGGACCCTCTACAATGAGCAGTTCTTC. Encoded protein: CASRGTLYNEQFF.

Note on this clonotype: A much larger clone sits a single nucleotide away, making a read error possible. The chain is built from TRBV6-1 and TRBJ2-6; D ambiguous. CDR1 is MNHNS and CDR2 is SASEGT in the germline V gene. The CDR3 is made up of 13 amino acids. The CDR3 DNA is TGTGCCAGCAGGGTCTCTGTGGCCAACGTCCTGACTTTC. Protein product: CASRVSVANVLTF.

For this clonotype: A much bigger clone sits one base away, suggesting this may be a read error. This chain uses TRBV20-1 with TRBJ1-3; 9 bases fit TRBD1. Germline V CDR1 and CDR2: DFQATT, SNEGSKA (reference sequence). This CDR3 spans 15 amino acids. CDR3 nucleotide sequence: TGCAGTGCTGCACAGGGGGCCTTCTCTGGAAACACCATACATTTT. Translated, it gives CSAAQGAFSGNTIHF.

For this clonotype: A much larger clonotype is one base distant, so this may be a read error. V and J are TRBV18 and TRBJ2-5; D is unclear. This CDR3 has 14 amino acids. V was cut by 0 bases and J by 2 bases, with 7 bases left in between. Germline CDR1 KGHSH, CDR2 LQKENI. The CDR3 DNA sequence: TGTGCCAGCTCACCACCGGGCAGTCAAGAGACCCAGTACTTC. Amino acid sequence: CASSPPGSQETQYF.

This clonotype turned up a few times. The gene calls are TRBV6-1 and TRBJ1-2, with D maybe TRBD1 (5 bases). The CDR3 contains 13 residues. V was shortened by 9 bases and J by 6 bases, with 17 bases between the two germline ends. In germline, CDR1 is MNHNS, CDR2 SASEGT. CDR3 DNA: TGTGCCAGTTACTCGACTACAGGAGATGGCTACACCTTC. Its protein product is CASYSTTGDGYTF.

The table lists this clonotype with many counts. This CDR3 is CSAIAGLSYEQYF. DNA for the CDR3: TGCAGTGCTATAGCAGGACTCTCCTACGAGCAGTACTTC. The J gene is TRBJ2-7, the V gene TRBV20-1; perhaps TRBD2 as D (5 bases). CDR1 is DFQATT, CDR2 SNEGSKA, per germline (reference sequence). The CDR3 is 13 residues long. The V and J ends lost 4 bases and 0 bases respectively, with 10 bases between them.

This clonotype was counted at least ten times. This chain uses TRBV20-1 with TRBJ2-3; the D is unclear. V shed 0 bases and J shed 4 bases, with 5 bases lying between them. CDR3 length: 12 residues. Germline loops: CDR1 DFQATT, CDR2 SNEGSKA (reference sequence). CDR3 residues: CSARELSDTQYF. The CDR3 nucleotides read TGCAGTGCTAGAGAACTTTCAGATACGCAGTATTTT.

Comment on this clonotype: Being one base from a much bigger clone, this may be a read error. The chain couples TRBV4-1 to TRBJ2-3; TRBD2 matches at 13 bases. The CDR3 contains 16 residues. Germline V CDR1 and CDR2: MGHRA, YSYEKL. The CDR3, as DNA: TGCGCCAGCAGCCACGGACTAGCGGGAGTTTCAGATACGCCGTATTTT. Protein product: CASSHGLAGVSDTPYF.

This clonotype was recorded at least ten times. DNA for the CDR3: TGTGCCAGCAGTGAACACCCGCAGGGGAACACTGAAGCTTTCTTT. This codes for CASSEHPQGNTEAFF. The genes are TRBV2 and TRBJ1-1, with TRBD1 as a possible D gene (5 bases). V was clipped by 2 bases and J by 1 base, with 11 bases between them. The CDR3 has 15 amino acids. CDR1 is SNHLY and CDR2 is FYNNEI in the germline V gene.

This clonotype was recorded many times. The chain has TRBV12-3 or TRBV12-4 and TRBJ2-3; D perhaps matches TRBD1 (6 bases). V gave up 2 bases and J gave up 5 bases, with 8 bases separating them. The CDR3 covers 13 residues. The CDR3 nucleotides read TGTGCCAGCAGTTTAACACAGGGAGATACGCAGTATTTT. Translation: CASSLTQGDTQYF.

This clonotype was observed a few times. This chain uses TRBV7-6 with TRBJ2-3; no clear D. The CDR3 is 16 amino acids. Germline lookup yields CDR1 SGHVS and CDR2 FNYEAQ. Trimming left V 5 bases short and J 2 bases short, with 17 bases between. The chain's CDR3 is CASSPLSGDPTDTQYF. CDR3 nucleotide sequence: TGTGCCAGCAGCCCCCTGTCCGGAGATCCCACAGATACGCAGTATTTT.

This clonotype was seen ten or more times. The rearrangement joins TRBV4-1 to TRBJ1-6; 8 bases match TRBD1. The CDR3 extends over 15 amino acids. The trim removed 1 base at V and 9 bases at J, leaving 5 bases unmatched. Germline-derived CDR1 and CDR2 are MGHRA and YSYEKL. The CDR3, as DNA: TGCGCCAGCAGCCAAGTGGACAGGGCTTCTTCACCCCTCCACTTT. Translating gives CASSQVDRASSPLHF.

Many counts were recorded for this clonotype. V and J are TRBV2 and TRBJ2-2; D may correspond to TRBD1 or TRBD2 (5 bases each). Germline V gene data show CDR1 as SNHLY and CDR2 as FYNNEI. This CDR3 spans 14 amino acids. Trimming stripped 9 bases from V and 2 bases from J, with 13 bases between. The CDR3 sequence is CASQRGPNTGELFF. The CDR3 nucleotides are TGTGCCAGTCAGAGGGGACCTAACACCGGGGAGCTGTTTTTT.

This chain links TRBV20-1 with TRBJ2-1, with TRBD2 matching 15 bases. Germline CDR1 DFQATT, CDR2 SNEGSKA (reference sequence). The CDR3 has 15 amino acids. J lost 10 bases, V lost 5 bases, and 9 bases had no gene match. Here the CDR3 DNA reads TGCAGTGCTTACGGACTAGCGGGGGGGCCCTCGGAGCAGTTCTTC. Translation: CSAYGLAGGPSEQFF.

Only a few counts were recorded for this clonotype. This may be a read error: a much more frequent sequence differs by one nucleotide. V is TRBV15 and J is TRBJ1-2, with a tentative D call TRBD1 (6 bases). The germline V gene encodes CDR1 LNHNV and CDR2 YYDKDF (reference sequence). This CDR3 spans 17 amino acids. The CDR3 nucleotides are TGTGCCACCAGCGGAGGGGGAACAGGGCGTCTGTGGTATGGCTACCCCTTC. Translation gives CATSGGGTGRLWYGYPF.

This clonotype was counted ten times or more. The chain is built from TRBV5-1 and TRBJ2-5; D is unclear. The length of the CDR3 is 14 residues. Germline CDR1 SGHRS, CDR2 YFSETQ. Trimming removed 0 bases from V and 4 bases from J, with 10 bases in between. DNA of the CDR3: TGCGCCAGCAGCTTGGGTACCGCCGGAGAGACCCAGTACTTC. Protein: CASSLGTAGETQYF.

This clonotype was detected many times. This chain joins TRBV3-1 and TRBJ2-1, with 7 bases fitting TRBD2. The ends lost 3 bases at V and 7 bases at J; junction bases unmatched: 9. Germline V gene data show CDR1 as LGHDT and CDR2 as YNNKEL (reference sequence). The CDR3 extends over 15 amino acids. CDR3 region: CASSHPGAGENEQFF. CDR3 nucleotides: TGTGCCAGCAGCCATCCCGGGGCGGGGGAGAATGAGCAGTTCTTC.

This clonotype was recorded only once. V gene TRBV30 combines with J gene TRBJ2-1, with 11 nucleotides matching TRBD2. The trim removed 4 bases at V and 9 bases at J, leaving 8 bases unmatched. The CDR3 totals 14 residues. From germline, CDR1 is GTSNPN and CDR2 SVGIG (reference sequence). CDR3 amino acids: CAWTLAGGGGEQFF. CDR3 bases: TGTGCCTGGACGTTAGCGGGAGGGGGAGGTGAGCAGTTCTTC.

The gene calls are TRBV7-9 and TRBJ2-1, with D tentatively TRBD1 or TRBD2 (5 bases each). CDR1 and CDR2 (germline): SEHNR, FQNEAQ (reference sequence). V lost 1 base, J lost 6 bases, and 16 bases lay in between. There are 16 residues in the CDR3. The CDR3 here is CASSLGGSLGLNEQFF. CDR3 nucleotide sequence: TGTGCCAGCAGCTTAGGGGGCTCACTAGGCCTCAATGAGCAGTTCTTC.

Many counts were recorded for this clonotype. The chain has TRBV20-1 and TRBJ1-2; TRBD1 matches 8 bases. The V gene end was trimmed by 0 bases and the J gene end by 7 bases; junction bases not matched to a gene: 13. The CDR3 contains 16 residues. From germline, CDR1 is DFQATT and CDR2 SNEGSKA (reference sequence). CDR3 sequence (DNA): TGCAGTGCTAGAGACTTTAGACAGGGGAGTTCGGTTGGCTACACCTTC. Its protein product is CSARDFRQGSSVGYTF.

The sample holds many counts of this clonotype. The CDR3 DNA follows: TGCAGTGCTAGAGTACCCGGGACAGCCGATGATGAAAAACTGTTTTTT. This codes for CSARVPGTADDEKLFF. This sequence joins TRBV20-1 and TRBJ1-4, with 7 nucleotides matching TRBD1. Trimming at V came to 1 base and at J to 6 bases, leaving 11 bases not matched to a gene. The germline CDR1 and CDR2 sequences are DFQATT and SNEGSKA (reference sequence). This CDR3 comprises 16 residues.

This clonotype came up many times. CDR3 residues: CASSRPRITDTQYF. The DNA for the CDR3 is TGTGCCAGCAGCCGACCGCGGATCACAGATACGCAGTATTTT. V is TRBV7-7 and J is TRBJ2-3, with D unclear. V gave up 5 bases and J gave up 2 bases, with 11 bases separating them. The CDR3 is 14 residues long. Germline-derived CDR1 and CDR2 are SSHAT and FNYEAQ (reference sequence).

This clonotype was recorded many times. The chain is built from TRBV7-8 and TRBJ2-5; D remains unclear. Germline values: CDR1 SGHVS, CDR2 FQNEAQ. The CDR3 has 16 amino acids. V was pared by 4 bases and J by 2 bases, with 17 bases between. CDR3 DNA: TGTGCCAGCAGCTCCTCCTCGGGCCGGGCACAAGAGACCCAGTACTTC. It is translated as CASSSSSGRAQETQYF.